The 14 T cell receptor beta chains reported below all come from one sample, sequenced in a study of technical replicates of blood from a few donors. Only in-frame clones appear in the TCRdb table, and some are missing; sequencing was by immunoSEQ multiplex PCR. The table has about 62,000 clones, roughly nine tenths seen once. Material: PBMCs. The receptor set was obtained from a human donor in good health. Some clones in this sample may be carry-over from other donors' samples.

The chain uses TRBV29-1 and TRBJ2-7; 9 bases match TRBD1. The V gene's germline CDR1 is SQVTM and CDR2 ANQGSEA. V was pared by 6 bases and J by 1 base, with 4 bases of the junction left unmatched. The CDR3 has 13 amino acids. The CDR3, as DNA: TGCAGCGTACGACAGGGGGAATCCTACGAGCAGTACTTC. This sequence encodes CSVRQGESYEQYF.

The chain has TRBV6-5 and TRBJ2-7; D not certain. The germline V gene encodes CDR1 MNHEY and CDR2 SVGAGI. The CDR3 runs to 14 residues. With 5 bases removed from V and 1 base from J, the gap between germline ends came to 12 bases. CDR3 DNA: TGTGCCAGCAGTAGCACCGAGAGGTCCTACGAGCAGTACTTC. This translates into CASSSTERSYEQYF.

The chain has TRBV7-2 and TRBJ1-1; no clear D gene. The CDR3 is 14 residues long. V was pared by 2 bases and J by 5 bases, with 12 bases between. Per germline, CDR1 SGHTA and CDR2 FQGNSA. Here the CDR3 reads CASSLQWGGTEAFF. CDR3 in DNA: TGTGCCAGCAGCTTACAGTGGGGAGGGACTGAAGCTTTCTTT. Using reference TRBV7-2 and TRBJ1-1 for the parts outside the CDR3, the full variable domain is GAGVSQSPSNKVTEKGKDVELRCDPISGHTALYWYRQSLGQGLEFLIYFQGNSAPDKSGLPSDRFSAERTGGSVSTLTIQRTQQEDSAVYLCASSLQWGGTEAFFGQGTRLTVV.

This chain joins TRBV5-1 and TRBJ2-6, with 8 bases fitting TRBD1. The ends lost 1 base at V and 17 bases at J; junction bases unmatched: 14. Germline V CDR1 and CDR2: SGHRS, YFSETQ. This CDR3 comprises 15 residues. Written as DNA, the CDR3 is TGCGCCAGCAGCTTGAGCGGAGGACAGGGCAGTCTCTTGACTTTC. Protein sequence: CASSLSGGQGSLLTF.

The J gene is TRBJ2-4, the V gene TRBV2; D is possibly TRBD1 (6 bases). The V gene's germline CDR1 is SNHLY and CDR2 FYNNEI. This CDR3 region has 14 residues. Trimming shortened V by 5 bases and J by 8 bases, and 16 bases separated the two germline ends. CDR3 nucleotide sequence: TGTGCCAGCAGTAACCAGGGGAGTGGGGACATTCAGTACTTC. This codes for CASSNQGSGDIQYF.

This CDR3 reads CASSQGQGDTGELFF. As DNA, the CDR3 is TGTGCCAGCAGTCAGGGACAGGGGGACACCGGGGAGCTGTTTTTT. The chain couples TRBV6-6 to TRBJ2-2, with 11 bases fitting TRBD1. With 5 bases clipped from V and 3 bases from J, the junction kept 2 bases outside the gene matches. There are 15 residues in the CDR3. The germline gives CDR1 MNHNY, CDR2 SVGAGI (reference sequence).

The chain is built from TRBV18 and TRBJ1-5, with 9 bases aligning to TRBD1. V was clipped by 0 bases and J by 3 bases; unmatched bases: 3. This CDR3 spans 16 amino acids. Germline CDR1 reads KGHSH; CDR2 reads LQKENI. CDR3 DNA sequence: TGTGCCAGCTCACCACCGGGACAGGGCCTCAATCAGCCCCAGCATTTT. It translates to CASSPPGQGLNQPQHF.

V usage is TRBV30 and J usage is TRBJ2-7; 11 bases are shared with TRBD1. Germline V lookup: CDR1 GTSNPN, CDR2 SVGIG (reference sequence). The ends lost 4 bases at V and 7 bases at J; junction bases unmatched: 6. This CDR3 is built from 13 residues. This CDR3 reads CAWNPGQGEEQYF. CDR3 nucleotides: TGTGCCTGGAACCCGGGACAGGGGGAGGAGCAGTACTTC. The full variable domain, with the rest looked up from reference TRBV30 and TRBJ2-7, is SQTIHQWPATLVQPVGSPLSLECTVEGTSNPNLYWYRQAAGRGLQLLFYSVGIGQISSEVPQNLSASRPQDRQFILSSKKLLLSDSGFYLCAWNPGQGEEQYFGPGTRLTVT.

The V gene is TRBV12-5, the J gene TRBJ2-2; tentative D call: TRBD1 (6 bases). V lost 6 bases and J 2 bases, leaving 13 bases between the germline ends. From germline, CDR1 is LGHNT and CDR2 FRNRAP. This CDR3 is built from 15 residues. This chain's CDR3 is CASGEGQLNTGELFF. The DNA for the CDR3 is TGTGCTAGTGGCGAAGGACAGTTAAACACCGGGGAGCTGTTTTTT.

This rearrangement joins TRBV11-2 to TRBJ2-7; D is uncertain. Per germline, CDR1 SGHAT and CDR2 FQNNGV. The CDR3 has 15 amino acids. The ends were cut back, 0 bases at V and 0 bases at J, with 9 bases in the middle. The CDR3 sequence is CASSLEFTDSYEQYF. DNA for the CDR3: TGTGCCAGCAGCTTAGAATTTACAGACTCCTACGAGCAGTACTTC. The complete variable domain, with remaining parts taken from reference TRBV11-2 and TRBJ2-7, reads EAGVAQSPRYKIIEKRQSVAFWCNPISGHATLYWYQQILGQGPKLLIQFQNNGVVDDSQLPKDRFSAERLKGVDSTLKIQPAKLEDSAVYLCASSLEFTDSYEQYFGPGTRLTVT.

V gene TRBV6-4 combines with J gene TRBJ2-5, with 8 bases fitting TRBD1. Germline lookup yields CDR1 MRHNA and CDR2 SNTAGT. There are 16 residues in the CDR3. The trim removed 1 base at V and 5 bases at J, leaving 9 bases unmatched. The CDR3 region has the DNA TGTGCCAGCAGTGACTATCTACAGGGGGTGGAGGAGACCCAGTACTTC. It yields the protein CASSDYLQGVEETQYF.

This clone was recorded a few times. CDR3 loop: CASSPWTGRNTEAFF. CDR3 coding DNA: TGCGCCAGCAGCCCATGGACAGGAAGGAACACTGAAGCTTTCTTT. J is TRBJ1-1 and V is TRBV4-1, with 7 bases identical to TRBD1. The germline CDR1 and CDR2 sequences are MGHRA and YSYEKL. CDR3 length equals 15 residues. Germline trimming cut 4 bases from V and 1 base from J; bases unmatched to any gene: 6.

V usage is TRBV6-5 and J usage is TRBJ2-1; D uncertain. The CDR3 is 13 residues long. CDR1 is MNHEY and CDR2 is SVGAGI in the germline V gene. V was cut by 0 bases and J by 9 bases, with 9 bases left in between. In DNA, the CDR3 is TGTGCCAGCAGTTACTCGATCCGAGGTGAGCAGTTCTTC. It translates to CASSYSIRGEQFF.

DNA of the CDR3: TGTGCCAGCAGCCTCCTGGCGGGGCAGACGAACACTGAAGCTTTCTTT. Protein: CASSLLAGQTNTEAFF. The chain employs TRBV7-2 and TRBJ1-1, with D possibly TRBD1 on 5 matching bases. Trimming left V 5 bases short and J 1 base short, with 17 bases between. The CDR3 consists of 16 residues. Germline CDR1 and CDR2: SGHTA and FQGNSA.